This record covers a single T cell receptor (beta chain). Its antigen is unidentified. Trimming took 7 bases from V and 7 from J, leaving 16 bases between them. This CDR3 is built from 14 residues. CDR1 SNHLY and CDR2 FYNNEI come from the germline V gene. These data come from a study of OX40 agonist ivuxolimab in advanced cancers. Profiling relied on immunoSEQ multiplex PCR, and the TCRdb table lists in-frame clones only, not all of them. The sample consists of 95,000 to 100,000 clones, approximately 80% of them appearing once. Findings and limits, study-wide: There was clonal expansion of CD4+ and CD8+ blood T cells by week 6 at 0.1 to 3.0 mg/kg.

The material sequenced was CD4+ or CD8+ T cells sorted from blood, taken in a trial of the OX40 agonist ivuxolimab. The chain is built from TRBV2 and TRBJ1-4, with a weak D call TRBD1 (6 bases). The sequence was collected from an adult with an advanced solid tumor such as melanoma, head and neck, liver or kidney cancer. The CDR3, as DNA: TGTGCCAGCATTGGGGGGGCGGTCGGTGAAAAACTGTTTTTT. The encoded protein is CASIGGAVGEKLFF.